This paragraph covers one TCR beta chain sequence. One end of the junction fails to match germline, which may point to a read error. This CDR3 contains 15 residues. From germline, CDR1 is SGHAT and CDR2 FQDESV (reference sequence). The source of the sample is a study of tumor-infiltrating lymphocytes in primary liver carcinoma. Reverse transcription of approximately 500 ng total RNA with a constant-region primer produced TCR beta cDNA. Nested multiplex PCR, run for three rounds with slightly modified ARM-PCR, yielded TCR beta libraries. The study ran its first two PCR rounds for roughly 11 cycles each, using TRBV1-TRBV30 forward primers and a C-beta reverse primer. TCRdb reprocessed the multiplex PCR reads with MiXCR, giving one entry per CDR3 protein. The data contain roughly 120,000 distinct CDR3 sequences, around 60% of them singletons. Co-extracted RNA and DNA came from approximately 20-30 mg of unsorted bulk tissue. Five separate regions of each tumor underwent sampling.

The sample comprised liver tumor tissue from sampling region 1. Regarding subset: tumor region T1, superior pole. The source is a woman aged 55-70 years with primary liver carcinoma and hepatitis B virus infection. This rearrangement joins TRBV11-1 to TRBJ2-3; no definite D call. In DNA, the CDR3 is TGTGCCAGTAGCTCGCTATTTTCTCTCAGAGATACGCAGTATTTT. Translated, it gives CASSSLFSLRDTQYF.